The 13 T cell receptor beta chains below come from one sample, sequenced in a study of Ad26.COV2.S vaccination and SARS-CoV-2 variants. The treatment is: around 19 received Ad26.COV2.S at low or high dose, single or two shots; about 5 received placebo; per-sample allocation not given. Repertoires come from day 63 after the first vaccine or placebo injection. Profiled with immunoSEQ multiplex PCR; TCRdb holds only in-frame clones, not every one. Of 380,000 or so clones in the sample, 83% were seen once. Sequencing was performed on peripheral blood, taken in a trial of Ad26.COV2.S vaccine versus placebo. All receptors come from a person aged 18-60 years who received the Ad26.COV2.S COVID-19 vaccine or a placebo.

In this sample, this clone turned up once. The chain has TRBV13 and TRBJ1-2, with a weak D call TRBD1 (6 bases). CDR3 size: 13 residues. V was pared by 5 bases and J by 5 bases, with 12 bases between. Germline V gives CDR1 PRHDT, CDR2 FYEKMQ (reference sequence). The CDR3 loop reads CASSPGGAYGYTF. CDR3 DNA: TGTGCCAGCAGCCCCGGGGGGGCGTATGGCTACACCTTC.

The CDR3 reads CASSLGGSKTQYF. CDR3 coding DNA: TGTGCCAGCAGCTTAGGGGGGAGCAAGACCCAGTACTTC. The V gene is TRBV11-2, the J gene TRBJ2-5; D is possibly TRBD1 or TRBD2 (5 bases each). With 1 base removed from V and 6 bases from J, the gap between germline ends came to 9 bases. CDR1 is SGHAT, CDR2 FQNNGV, per germline. The CDR3 loop spans 13 amino acids.

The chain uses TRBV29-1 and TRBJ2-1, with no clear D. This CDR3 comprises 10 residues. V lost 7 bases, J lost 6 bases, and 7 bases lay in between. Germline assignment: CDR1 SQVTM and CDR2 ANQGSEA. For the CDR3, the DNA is TGCAGCGCCGACGGCAATGAGCAGTTCTTC. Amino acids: CSADGNEQFF.

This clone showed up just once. The CDR3 nucleotides read TGTGCCAGCACCCCTAGGGGGCAGGGCGGAGTTGCTTTCTTT. Amino acid sequence: CASTPRGQGGVAFF. This rearrangement joins TRBV28 to TRBJ1-1, with TRBD1 identical over 7 bases. There are 14 residues in the CDR3. The V and J ends lost 7 bases and 11 bases, in that order; junction bases with no gene match: 16. Germline V gene lookup returns CDR1 MDHEN and CDR2 SYDVKM.

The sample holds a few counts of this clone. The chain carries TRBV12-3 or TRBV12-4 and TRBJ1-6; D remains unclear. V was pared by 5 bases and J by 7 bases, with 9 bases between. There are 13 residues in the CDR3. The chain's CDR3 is CASSPKRNSPLHF. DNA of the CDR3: TGTGCCAGCAGTCCCAAGAGGAATTCACCCCTCCACTTT.

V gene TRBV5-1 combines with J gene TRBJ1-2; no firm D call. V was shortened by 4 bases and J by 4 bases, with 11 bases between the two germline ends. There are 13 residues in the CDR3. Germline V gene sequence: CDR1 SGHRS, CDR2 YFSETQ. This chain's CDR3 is CASSRGLTYGYTF. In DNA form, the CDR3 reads TGCGCCAGCAGCCGCGGGTTAACCTATGGCTACACCTTC.

CDR3 sequence reads: CASSQDFANTGELFF. CDR3 nucleotide sequence: TGTGCCAGCAGCCAAGATTTCGCGAACACCGGGGAGCTGTTTTTT. J is TRBJ2-2 and V is TRBV4-2; no reliable D call. The CDR3 has 15 amino acids. Trimming stripped 0 bases from V and 0 bases from J, with 5 bases between. The germline V gene has CDR1 LGHNA and CDR2 YNFKEQ.

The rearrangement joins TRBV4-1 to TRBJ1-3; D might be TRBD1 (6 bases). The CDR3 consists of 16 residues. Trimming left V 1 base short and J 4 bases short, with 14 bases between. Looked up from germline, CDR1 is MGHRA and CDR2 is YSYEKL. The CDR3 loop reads CASSQVPGGAGNTIYF. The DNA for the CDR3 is TGCGCCAGCAGCCAAGTTCCGGGGGGCGCGGGAAACACCATATATTTT.

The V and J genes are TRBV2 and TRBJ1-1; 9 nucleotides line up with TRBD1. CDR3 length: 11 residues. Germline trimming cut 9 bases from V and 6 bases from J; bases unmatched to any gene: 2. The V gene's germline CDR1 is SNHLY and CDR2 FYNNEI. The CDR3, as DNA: TGTGCCAGGCGGGACAGGGCTGAAGCTTTCTTT. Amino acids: CARRDRAEAFF.

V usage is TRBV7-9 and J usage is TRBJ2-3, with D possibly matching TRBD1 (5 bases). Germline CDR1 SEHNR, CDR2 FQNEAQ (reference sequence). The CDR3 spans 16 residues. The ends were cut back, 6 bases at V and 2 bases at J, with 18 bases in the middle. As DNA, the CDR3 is TGTGCCAGCAGTTCCAATCCCCCAGGGTACACAGATACGCAGTATTTT. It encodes CASSSNPPGYTDTQYF.

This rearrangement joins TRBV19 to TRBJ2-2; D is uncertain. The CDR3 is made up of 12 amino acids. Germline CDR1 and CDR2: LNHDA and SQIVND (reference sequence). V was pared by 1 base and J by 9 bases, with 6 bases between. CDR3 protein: CASSIAHWELFF. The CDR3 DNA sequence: TGTGCCAGTAGTATAGCACACTGGGAGCTGTTTTTT.

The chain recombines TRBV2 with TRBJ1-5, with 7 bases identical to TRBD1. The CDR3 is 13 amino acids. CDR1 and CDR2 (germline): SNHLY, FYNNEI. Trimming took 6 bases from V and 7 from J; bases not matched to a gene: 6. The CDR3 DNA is TGTGCCAGCAGGGCTCAGGGGGACCAGCCCCAGCATTTT. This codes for CASRAQGDQPQHF.

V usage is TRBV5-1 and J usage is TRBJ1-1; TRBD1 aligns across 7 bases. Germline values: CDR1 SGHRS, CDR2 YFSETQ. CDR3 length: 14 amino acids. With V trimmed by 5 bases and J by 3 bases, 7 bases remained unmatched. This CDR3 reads CASRLRQGYTEAFF. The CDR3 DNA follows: TGCGCCAGCAGACTTCGACAGGGCTACACTGAAGCTTTCTTT.